This T cell receptor beta chain was sequenced in a study of blood T cells in healthy people across ages. The length of the CDR3 is 14 residues. With 5 bases removed from V and 0 bases from J, the gap between germline ends came to 10 bases. The table lists this clonotype with a few counts. Its antigen is unidentified. Study findings and constraints: The percentage of naive T cells correlated strongly with TCR beta diversity. Conclusively comparing naive with antigen-experienced cells was impossible with unsorted PBMCs.

Isolation recovered at least 6 million PBMCs from every sample. A second PCR, run for roughly 7 to 11 cycles, used a sample-barcoded 5' primer plus a J-beta primer mix. TCRdb redid the calling of the 5' RACE reads with MiXCR, one entry per CDR3 protein. The data contain about 640,000 distinct CDR3 sequences, roughly 53% of them seen just once; the ten biggest clones take up approximately 40%. The chain has TRBV12-3 or TRBV12-4 and TRBJ2-5; D remains ambiguous. The sequence was obtained from a man aged 55 to 69 in good health. What was sequenced was blood. The DNA of the CDR3 is TGTGCCAGCAGTACGACTGGGTACCAAGAGACCCAGTACTTC. It specifies CASSTTGYQETQYF.